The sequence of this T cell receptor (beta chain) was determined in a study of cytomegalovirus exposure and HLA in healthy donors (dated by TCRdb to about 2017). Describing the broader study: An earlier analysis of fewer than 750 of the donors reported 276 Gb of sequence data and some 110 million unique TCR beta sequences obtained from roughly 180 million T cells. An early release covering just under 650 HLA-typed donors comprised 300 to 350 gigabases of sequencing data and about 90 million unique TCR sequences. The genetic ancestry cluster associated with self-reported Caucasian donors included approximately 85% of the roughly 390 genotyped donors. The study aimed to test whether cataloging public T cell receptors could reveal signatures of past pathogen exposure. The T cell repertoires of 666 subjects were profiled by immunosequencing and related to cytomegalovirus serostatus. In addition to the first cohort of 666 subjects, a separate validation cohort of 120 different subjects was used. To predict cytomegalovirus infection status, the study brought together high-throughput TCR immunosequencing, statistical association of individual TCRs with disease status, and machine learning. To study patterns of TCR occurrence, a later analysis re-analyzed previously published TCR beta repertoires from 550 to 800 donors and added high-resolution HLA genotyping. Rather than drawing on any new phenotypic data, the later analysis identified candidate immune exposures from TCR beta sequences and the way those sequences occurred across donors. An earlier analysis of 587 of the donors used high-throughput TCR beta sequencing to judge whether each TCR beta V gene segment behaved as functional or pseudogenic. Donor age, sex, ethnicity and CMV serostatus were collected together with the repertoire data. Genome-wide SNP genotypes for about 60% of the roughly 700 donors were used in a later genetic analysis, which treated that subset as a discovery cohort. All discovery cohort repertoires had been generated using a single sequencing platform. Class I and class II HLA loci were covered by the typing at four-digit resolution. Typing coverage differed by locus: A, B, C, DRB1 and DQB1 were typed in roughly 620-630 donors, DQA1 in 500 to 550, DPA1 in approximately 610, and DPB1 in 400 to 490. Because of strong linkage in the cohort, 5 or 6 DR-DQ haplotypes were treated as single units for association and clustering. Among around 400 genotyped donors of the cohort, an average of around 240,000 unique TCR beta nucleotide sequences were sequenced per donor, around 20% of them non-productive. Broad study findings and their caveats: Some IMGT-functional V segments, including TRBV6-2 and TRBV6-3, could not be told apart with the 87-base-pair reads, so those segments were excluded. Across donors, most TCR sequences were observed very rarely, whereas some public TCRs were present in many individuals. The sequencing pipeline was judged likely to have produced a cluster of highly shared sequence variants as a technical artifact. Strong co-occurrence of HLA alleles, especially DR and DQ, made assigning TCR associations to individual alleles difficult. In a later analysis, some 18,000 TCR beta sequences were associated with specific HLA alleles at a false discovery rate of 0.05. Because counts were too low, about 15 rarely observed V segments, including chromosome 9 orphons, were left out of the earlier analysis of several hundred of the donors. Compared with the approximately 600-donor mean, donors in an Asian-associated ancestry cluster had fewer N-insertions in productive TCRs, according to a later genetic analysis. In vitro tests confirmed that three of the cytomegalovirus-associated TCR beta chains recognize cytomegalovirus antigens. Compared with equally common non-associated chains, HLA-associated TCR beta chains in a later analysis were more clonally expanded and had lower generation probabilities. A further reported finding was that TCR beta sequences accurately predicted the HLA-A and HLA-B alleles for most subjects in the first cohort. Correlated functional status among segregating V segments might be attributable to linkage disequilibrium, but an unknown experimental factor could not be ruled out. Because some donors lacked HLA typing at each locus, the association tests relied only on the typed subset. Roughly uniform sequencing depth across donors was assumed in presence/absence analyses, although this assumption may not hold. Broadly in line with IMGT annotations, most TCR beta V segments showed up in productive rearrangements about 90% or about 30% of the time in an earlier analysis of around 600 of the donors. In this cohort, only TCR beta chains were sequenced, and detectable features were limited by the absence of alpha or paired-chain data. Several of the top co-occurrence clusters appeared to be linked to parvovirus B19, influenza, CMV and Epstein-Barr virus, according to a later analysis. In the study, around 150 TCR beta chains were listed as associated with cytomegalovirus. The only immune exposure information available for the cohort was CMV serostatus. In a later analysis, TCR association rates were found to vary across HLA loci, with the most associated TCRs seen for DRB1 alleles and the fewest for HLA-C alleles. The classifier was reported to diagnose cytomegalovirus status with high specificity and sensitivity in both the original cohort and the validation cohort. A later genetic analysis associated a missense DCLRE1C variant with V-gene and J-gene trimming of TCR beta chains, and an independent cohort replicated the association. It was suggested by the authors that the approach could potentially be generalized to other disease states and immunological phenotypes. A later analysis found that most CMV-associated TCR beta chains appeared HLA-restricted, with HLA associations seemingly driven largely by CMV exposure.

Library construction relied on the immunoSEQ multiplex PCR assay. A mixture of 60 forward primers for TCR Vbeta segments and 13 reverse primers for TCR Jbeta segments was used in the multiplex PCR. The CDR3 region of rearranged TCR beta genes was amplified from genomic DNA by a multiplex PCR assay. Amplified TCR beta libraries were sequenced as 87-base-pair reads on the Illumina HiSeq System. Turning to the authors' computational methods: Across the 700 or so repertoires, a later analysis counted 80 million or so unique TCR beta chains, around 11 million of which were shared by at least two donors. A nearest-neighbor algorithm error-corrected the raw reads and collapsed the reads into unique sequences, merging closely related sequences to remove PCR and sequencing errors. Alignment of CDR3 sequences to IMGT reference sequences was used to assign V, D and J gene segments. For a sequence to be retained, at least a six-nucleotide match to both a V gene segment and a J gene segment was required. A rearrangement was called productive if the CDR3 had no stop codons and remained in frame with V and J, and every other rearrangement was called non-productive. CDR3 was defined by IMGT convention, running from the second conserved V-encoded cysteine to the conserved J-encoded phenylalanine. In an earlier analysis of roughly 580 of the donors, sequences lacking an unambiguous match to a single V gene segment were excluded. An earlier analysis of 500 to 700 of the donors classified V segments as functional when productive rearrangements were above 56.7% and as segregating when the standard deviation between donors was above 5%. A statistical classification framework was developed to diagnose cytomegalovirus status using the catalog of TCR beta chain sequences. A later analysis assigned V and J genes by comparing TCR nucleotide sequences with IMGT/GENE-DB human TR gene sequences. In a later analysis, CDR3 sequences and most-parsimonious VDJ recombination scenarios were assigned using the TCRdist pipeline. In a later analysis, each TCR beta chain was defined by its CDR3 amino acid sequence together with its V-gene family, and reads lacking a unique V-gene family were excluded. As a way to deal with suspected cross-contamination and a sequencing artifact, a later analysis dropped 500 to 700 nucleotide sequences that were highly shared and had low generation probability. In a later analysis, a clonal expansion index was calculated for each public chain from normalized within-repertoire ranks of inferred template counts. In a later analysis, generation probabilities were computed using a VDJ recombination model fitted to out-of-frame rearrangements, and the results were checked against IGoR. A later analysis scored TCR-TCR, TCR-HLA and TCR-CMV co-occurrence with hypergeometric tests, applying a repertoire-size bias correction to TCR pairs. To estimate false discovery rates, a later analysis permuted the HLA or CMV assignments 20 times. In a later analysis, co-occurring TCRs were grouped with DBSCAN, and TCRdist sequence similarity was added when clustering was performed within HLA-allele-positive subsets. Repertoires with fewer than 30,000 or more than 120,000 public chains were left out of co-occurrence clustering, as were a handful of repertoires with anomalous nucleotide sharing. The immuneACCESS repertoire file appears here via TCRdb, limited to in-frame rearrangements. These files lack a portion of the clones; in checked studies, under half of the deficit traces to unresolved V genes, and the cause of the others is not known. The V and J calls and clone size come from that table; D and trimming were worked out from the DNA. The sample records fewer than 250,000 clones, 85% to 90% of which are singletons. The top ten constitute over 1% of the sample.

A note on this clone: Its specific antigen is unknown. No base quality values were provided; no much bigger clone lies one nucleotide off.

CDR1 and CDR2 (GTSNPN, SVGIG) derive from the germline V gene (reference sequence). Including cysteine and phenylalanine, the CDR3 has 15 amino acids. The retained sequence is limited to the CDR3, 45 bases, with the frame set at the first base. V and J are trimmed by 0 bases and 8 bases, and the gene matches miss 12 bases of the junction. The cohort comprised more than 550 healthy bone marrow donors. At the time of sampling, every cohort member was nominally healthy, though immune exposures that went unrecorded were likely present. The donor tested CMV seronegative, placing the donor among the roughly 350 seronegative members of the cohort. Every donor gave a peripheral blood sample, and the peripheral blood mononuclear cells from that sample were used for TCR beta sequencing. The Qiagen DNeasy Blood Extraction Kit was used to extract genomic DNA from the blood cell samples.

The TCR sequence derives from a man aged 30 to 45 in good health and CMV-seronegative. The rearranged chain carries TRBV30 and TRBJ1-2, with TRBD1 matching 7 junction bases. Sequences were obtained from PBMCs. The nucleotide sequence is TGTGCCTGGAGTGTACAAGGGGGCGGGGCTAGCGGCTACACCTTC. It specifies CAWSVQGGGASGYTF.